This T cell receptor (beta chain) was profiled in a study of CD8+CD57+ T cells in acquired aplastic anemia. About the study: Recorded DNA amounts for sorted CD4+ and CD8+ cells had an average of 3.2 ug. General study points: Patients and healthy controls showed no significant CD8+ Simpson's diversity difference.

Points on this clonotype: Its matching antigen is unknown.

CDR1 SGHTA and CDR2 FQGTGA come from the germline V gene. Trimming removed 2 bases from V and 5 bases from J; junction bases left unmatched: 7. The CDR3 is made up of 15 amino acids. It was genomic DNA that served as the template for profiling TCR beta VDJ and CDR3. TCRdb used MiXCR to reprocess the reads, holding one entry per CDR3 protein. The sample contains hundreds of thousands of distinct CDR3 sequences, less than 35% of which appear only once. The sequenced patients had an expansion of CD8+CD57+ cells seen by flow cytometry. The sequence derives from a human donor with aplastic anemia. Input material: sorted CD4+, CD8+, or CD8+CD57+ T cells (not recorded which) from PBMCs. J is TRBJ1-1 and V is TRBV7-3; 8 nucleotides agree with TRBD1. The CDR3 here is CASSLVAGGRTEAFF. Written as DNA, the CDR3 is TGTGCCAGCAGCTTAGTAGCAGGGGGCAGAACTGAAGCTTTCTTT.